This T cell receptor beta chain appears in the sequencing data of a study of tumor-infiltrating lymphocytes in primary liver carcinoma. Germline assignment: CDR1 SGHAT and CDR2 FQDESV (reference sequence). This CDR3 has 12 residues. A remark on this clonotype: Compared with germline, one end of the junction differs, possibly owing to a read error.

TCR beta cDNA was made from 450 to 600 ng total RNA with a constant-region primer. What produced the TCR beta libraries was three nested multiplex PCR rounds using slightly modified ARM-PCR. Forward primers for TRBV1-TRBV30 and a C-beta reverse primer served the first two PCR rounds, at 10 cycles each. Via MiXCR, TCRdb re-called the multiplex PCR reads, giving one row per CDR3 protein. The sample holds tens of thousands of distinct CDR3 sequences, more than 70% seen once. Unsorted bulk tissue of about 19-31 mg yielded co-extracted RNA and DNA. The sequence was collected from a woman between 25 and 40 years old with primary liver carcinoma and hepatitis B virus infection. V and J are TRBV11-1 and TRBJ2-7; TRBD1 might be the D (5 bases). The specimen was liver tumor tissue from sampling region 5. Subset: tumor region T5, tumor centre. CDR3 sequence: CANRFMGYGQYF. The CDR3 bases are TGTGCCAACAGGTTCATGGGTTACGGGCAGTACTTC.